This T cell receptor (beta chain) is drawn from a study of T cells in Graves' hyperthyroidism and ophthalmopathy. Whole-study context: Before treatment of any kind, peripheral blood was taken at initial diagnosis. General study findings and limits: A 13 V-J signature model discriminated ophthalmopathy versus stable hyperthyroidism.

This clonotype showed up many times. Antigen: not known. The CDR3 length is 13 residues. CDR1 and CDR2 from the germline V gene are MNHEY and SMNVEV (reference sequence). Trimming removed 0 bases at V and 3 bases at J, with 6 bases between. Uncontrolled infection, other autoimmune disease, pregnancy or lactation excluded patients. Amplification of TCR beta CDR3 regions used RNA as the template. The TCR CDR3 first-round RT-PCR relied on the HTBI primer set. TCRdb reanalysed the multiplex PCR reads using MiXCR and keeps one entry per CDR3 protein. This sample yields around 240,000 distinct CDR3 sequences, of which about a sixth are seen a single time; around 30% belongs to the top ten.

Material: blood. This clonotype was obtained from a woman younger than 35 with Graves' ophthalmopathy. The rearrangement links TRBV27 to TRBJ2-7, with D unresolved. The CDR3 sequence: CASSLSQGYEQYF. CDR3 nucleotide sequence: TGTGCCAGCAGTTTATCTCAAGGCTACGAGCAGTACTTC.